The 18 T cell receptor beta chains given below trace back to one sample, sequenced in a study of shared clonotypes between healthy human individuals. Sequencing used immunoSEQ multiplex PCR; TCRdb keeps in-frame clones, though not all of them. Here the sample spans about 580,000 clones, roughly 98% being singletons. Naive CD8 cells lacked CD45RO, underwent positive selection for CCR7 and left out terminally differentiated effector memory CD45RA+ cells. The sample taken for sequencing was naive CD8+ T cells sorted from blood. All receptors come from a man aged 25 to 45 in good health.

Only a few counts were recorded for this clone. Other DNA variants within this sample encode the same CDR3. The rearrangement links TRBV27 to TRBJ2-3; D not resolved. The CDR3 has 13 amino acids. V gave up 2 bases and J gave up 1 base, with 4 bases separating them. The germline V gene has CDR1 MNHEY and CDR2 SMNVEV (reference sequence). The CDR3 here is CASSLIGTDTQYF. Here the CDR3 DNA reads TGTGCCAGCAGTTTAATAGGCACAGATACGCAGTATTTT.

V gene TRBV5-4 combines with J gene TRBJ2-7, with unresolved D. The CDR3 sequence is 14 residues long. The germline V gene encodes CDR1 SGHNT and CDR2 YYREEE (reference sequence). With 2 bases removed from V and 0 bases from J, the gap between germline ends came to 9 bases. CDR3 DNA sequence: TGTGCCAGCAGCTTTACTGGGGACTCCTACGAGCAGTACTTC. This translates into CASSFTGDSYEQYF.

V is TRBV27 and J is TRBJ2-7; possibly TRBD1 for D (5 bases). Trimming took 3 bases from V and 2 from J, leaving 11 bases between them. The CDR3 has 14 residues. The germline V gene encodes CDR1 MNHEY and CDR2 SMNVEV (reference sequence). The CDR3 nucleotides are TGTGCCAGCAGTTTTTATCAGGGCGCCTACGAGCAGTACTTC. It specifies CASSFYQGAYEQYF.

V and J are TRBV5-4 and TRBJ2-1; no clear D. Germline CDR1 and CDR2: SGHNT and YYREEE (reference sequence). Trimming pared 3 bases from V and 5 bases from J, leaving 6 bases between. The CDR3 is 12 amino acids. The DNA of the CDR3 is TGTGCCAGCAGCTCGAATAACAATGAGCAGTTCTTC. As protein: CASSSNNNEQFF. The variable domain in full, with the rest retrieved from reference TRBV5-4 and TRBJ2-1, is ETGVTQSPTHLIKTRGQQVTLRCSSQSGHNTVSWYQQALGQGPQFIFQYYREEENGRGNFPPRFSGLQFPNYSSELNVNALELDDSALYLCASSSNNNEQFFGPGTRLTVL.

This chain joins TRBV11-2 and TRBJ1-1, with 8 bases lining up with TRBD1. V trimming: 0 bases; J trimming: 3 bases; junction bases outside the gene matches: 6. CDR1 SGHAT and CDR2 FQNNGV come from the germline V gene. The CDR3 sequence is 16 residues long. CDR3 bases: TGTGCCAGCAGCTTAGATCCGGACAGGGTGGACACTGAAGCTTTCTTT. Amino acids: CASSLDPDRVDTEAFF. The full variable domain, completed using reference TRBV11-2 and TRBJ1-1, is EAGVAQSPRYKIIEKRQSVAFWCNPISGHATLYWYQQILGQGPKLLIQFQNNGVVDDSQLPKDRFSAERLKGVDSTLKIQPAKLEDSAVYLCASSLDPDRVDTEAFFGQGTRLTVV.

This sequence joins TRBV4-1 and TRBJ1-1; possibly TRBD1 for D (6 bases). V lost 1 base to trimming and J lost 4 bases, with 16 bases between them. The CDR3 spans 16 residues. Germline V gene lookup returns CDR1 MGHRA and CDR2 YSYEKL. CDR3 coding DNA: TGCGCCAGCAGCCAAGTTTTTCCGGGGGCAGGCACTGAAGCTTTCTTT. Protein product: CASSQVFPGAGTEAFF.

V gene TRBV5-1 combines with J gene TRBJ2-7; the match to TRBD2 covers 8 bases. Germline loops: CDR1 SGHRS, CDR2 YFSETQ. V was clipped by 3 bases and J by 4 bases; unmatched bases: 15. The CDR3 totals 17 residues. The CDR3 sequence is CASSSQTTSGFWYEQYF. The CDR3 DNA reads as TGCGCCAGCAGCTCCCAAACCACTAGCGGCTTTTGGTACGAGCAGTACTTC.

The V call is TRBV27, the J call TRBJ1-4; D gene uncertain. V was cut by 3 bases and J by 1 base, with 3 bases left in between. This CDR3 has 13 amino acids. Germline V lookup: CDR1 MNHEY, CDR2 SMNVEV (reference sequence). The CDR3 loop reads CASSLLTNEKLFF. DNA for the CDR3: TGTGCCAGCAGTTTGTTAACTAATGAAAAACTGTTTTTT. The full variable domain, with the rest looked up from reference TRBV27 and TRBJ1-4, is EAQVTQNPRYLITVTGKKLTVTCSQNMNHEYMSWYRQDPGLGLRQIYYSMNVEVTDKGDVPEGYKVSRKEKRNFPLILESPSPNQTSLYFCASSLLTNEKLFFGSGTQLSVL.

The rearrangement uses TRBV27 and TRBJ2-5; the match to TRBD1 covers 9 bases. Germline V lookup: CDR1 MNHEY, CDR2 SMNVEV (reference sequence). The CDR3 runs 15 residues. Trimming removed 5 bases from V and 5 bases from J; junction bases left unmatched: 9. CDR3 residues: CASSSGQGSGETQYF. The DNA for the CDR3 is TGTGCCAGCAGTAGTGGACAGGGGAGCGGGGAGACCCAGTACTTC.

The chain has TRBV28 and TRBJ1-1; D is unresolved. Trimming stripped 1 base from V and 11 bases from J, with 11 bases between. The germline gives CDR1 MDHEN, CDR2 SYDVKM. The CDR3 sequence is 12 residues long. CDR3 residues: CASSLFGPWAFF. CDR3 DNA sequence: TGTGCCAGCAGTTTATTTGGACCTTGGGCTTTCTTT.

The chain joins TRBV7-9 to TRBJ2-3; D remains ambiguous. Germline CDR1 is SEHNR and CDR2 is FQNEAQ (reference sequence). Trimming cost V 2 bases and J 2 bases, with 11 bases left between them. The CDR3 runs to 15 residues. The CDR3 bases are TGTGCCAGCAGCTTACCGCGACTGATCACAGATACGCAGTATTTT. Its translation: CASSLPRLITDTQYF.

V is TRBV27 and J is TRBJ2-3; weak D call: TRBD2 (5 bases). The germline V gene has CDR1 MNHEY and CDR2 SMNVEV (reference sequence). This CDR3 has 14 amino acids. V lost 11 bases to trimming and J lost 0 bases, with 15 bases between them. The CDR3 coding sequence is TGTGCCGTCGCACCGGGGTCTAGCACAGATACGCAGTATTTT. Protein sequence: CAVAPGSSTDTQYF.

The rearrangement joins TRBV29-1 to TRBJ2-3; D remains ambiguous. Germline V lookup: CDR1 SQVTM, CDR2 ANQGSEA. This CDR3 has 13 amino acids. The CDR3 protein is CTIGWATTDTQYF. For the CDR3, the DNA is TGCACCATCGGCTGGGCTACCACAGATACGCAGTATTTT.

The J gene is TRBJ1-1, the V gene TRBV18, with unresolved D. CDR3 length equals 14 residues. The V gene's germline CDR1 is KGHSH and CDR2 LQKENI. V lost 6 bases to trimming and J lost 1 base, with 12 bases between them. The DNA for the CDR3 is TGTGCCAGCTCGCGTACTACAGCGAACACTGAAGCTTTCTTT. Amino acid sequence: CASSRTTANTEAFF.

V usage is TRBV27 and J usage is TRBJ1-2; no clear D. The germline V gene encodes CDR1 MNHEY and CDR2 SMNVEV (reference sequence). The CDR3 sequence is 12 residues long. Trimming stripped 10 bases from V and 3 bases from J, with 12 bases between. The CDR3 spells CATFLTDYGYTF. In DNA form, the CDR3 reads TGTGCCACCTTCCTGACCGACTATGGCTACACCTTC.

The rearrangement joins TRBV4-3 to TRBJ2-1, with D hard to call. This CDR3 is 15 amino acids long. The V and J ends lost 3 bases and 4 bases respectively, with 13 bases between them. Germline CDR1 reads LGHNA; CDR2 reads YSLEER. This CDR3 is CASSQLDGAYNEQFF. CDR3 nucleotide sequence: TGCGCCAGCAGCCAGCTGGACGGAGCTTACAATGAGCAGTTCTTC.

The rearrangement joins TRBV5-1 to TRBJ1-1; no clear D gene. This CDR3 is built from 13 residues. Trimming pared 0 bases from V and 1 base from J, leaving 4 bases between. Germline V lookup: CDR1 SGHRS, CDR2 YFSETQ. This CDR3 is CASSLGWNTEAFF. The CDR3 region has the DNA TGCGCCAGCAGCTTGGGATGGAACACTGAAGCTTTCTTT.

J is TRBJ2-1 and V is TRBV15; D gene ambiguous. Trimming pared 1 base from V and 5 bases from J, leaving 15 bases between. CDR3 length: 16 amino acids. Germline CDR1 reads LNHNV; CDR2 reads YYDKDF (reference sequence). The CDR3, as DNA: TGTGCCACCAGCAGAGTCTCCTTTGGGTTCGACAATGAGCAGTTCTTC. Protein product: CATSRVSFGFDNEQFF.